This TCR delta chain was profiled in a study of γδ T cells in repeated Plasmodium falciparum infection. Looking at the study overall: Each infection was followed by sampling at 21 days, plus baseline and some pre-infection draws. Overall study findings and caveats: Compared with Australian children, Malian Vdelta2-negative repertoires seemed more clonal, less diverse, less shared. Vgamma9/Vdelta2+ T cells showed a stable polyclonal repertoire with shared TCRgamma sequences.

Flow sorting of PBMC yielded separate Vgamma9/Vdelta2+ and Vdelta2-negative gammadelta T cell populations for bulk repertoire analysis. This clone showed up many times. Its antigen is undetermined. TCRdb's listed protein matches a much larger clone and diverges from this DNA's translation at residue 9, likely through a read error; the protein shown comes from the DNA. The germline gives CDR1 TVYSNPD, CDR2 GDNSRS (reference sequence). The CDR3 spans 17 residues. V lost 4 bases to trimming and J lost 0 bases; unmatched junction nucleotides: 16. Each sorted gammadelta sample had TRG and TRD chains sequenced. TCRdb re-processed the multiplex PCR reads via CATT. The sample has over 55,000 delta-chain clones, approximately 1.5% seen once.

The chain employs TRDV3 and TRDJ1; 8 bases agree with TRDD3. The clonotype originates from a pool of human donors (malaria-infected and uninfected, not separated). The specimen sequenced was gamma-delta T cells from blood. CDR3 sequence reads: CACRRGYSSSYTDKLIF. DNA for the CDR3: TGTGCCTGTAGGAGGGGATACTCCTCAAGTTACACCGATAAACTCATCTTT.